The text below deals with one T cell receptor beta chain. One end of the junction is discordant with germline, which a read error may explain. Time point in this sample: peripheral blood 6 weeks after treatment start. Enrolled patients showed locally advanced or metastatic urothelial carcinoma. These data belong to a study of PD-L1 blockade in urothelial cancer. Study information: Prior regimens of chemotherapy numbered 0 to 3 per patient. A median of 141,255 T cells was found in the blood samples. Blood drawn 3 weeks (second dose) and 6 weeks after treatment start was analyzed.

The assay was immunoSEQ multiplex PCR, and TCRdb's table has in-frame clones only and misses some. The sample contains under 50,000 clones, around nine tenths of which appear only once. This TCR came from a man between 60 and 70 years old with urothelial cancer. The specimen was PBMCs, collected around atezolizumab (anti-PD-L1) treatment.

CDR3 coding DNA: TGCAGCGTTGAAGATAACGGACAGCCGAGTTTC. Its translation is CSVEDNGQPSF. J is TRBJ2-7 and V is TRBV29-1; weak D call: TRBD1 (6 bases). The CDR3 is made up of 11 amino acids. Germline V gives CDR1 SQVTM, CDR2 ANQGSEA.